This passage covers 8 T cell receptor beta chains from one sample sequenced in a study of T cells in Graves' hyperthyroidism and ophthalmopathy. RNA transcripts served as the template for amplifying TCR beta CDR3 regions. The TCR CDR3 first-round RT-PCR relied on the HTBI primer set. TCRdb passed the multiplex PCR reads through MiXCR, listing each CDR3 protein once. The top ten hold roughly 10% of the sample, which has some 760,000 distinct CDR3 sequences, approximately 15% seen once. Sequenced: blood. The receptors stem from a young woman with Graves' hyperthyroidism.

This clonotype was seen ten or more times. The CDR3 DNA sequence: TGTGCCAGCAGTTGGGCTAGCCCAACCTACAATGAGCAGTTCTTC. This sequence encodes CASSWASPTYNEQFF. The rearrangement uses TRBV6-2 or TRBV6-3 and TRBJ2-1; D possibly corresponds to TRBD2 (5 bases). The CDR3 is 15 amino acids. Trimming took 4 bases from V and 2 from J, leaving 12 bases between them. From germline, CDR1 is MNHEY and CDR2 SVGEGT.

At least ten counts were recorded for this clonotype. CDR3 amino acids: CASSVDRFGQPQHF. The CDR3 coding sequence is TGTGCCAGCAGCGTCGACAGGTTCGGTCAGCCCCAGCATTTT. This chain joins TRBV7-8 and TRBJ1-5, with D tentatively TRBD1 (6 bases). CDR1 and CDR2 from the germline V gene are SGHVS and FQNEAQ. This CDR3 comprises 14 residues. With 5 bases removed from V and 6 bases from J, the gap between germline ends came to 14 bases.

This clonotype was recorded at least ten times. This chain links TRBV11-2 with TRBJ2-2, with unresolved D. Germline V gives CDR1 SGHAT, CDR2 FQNNGV. This CDR3 contains 16 residues. Between the trimmed V and J ends, which lost 4 bases and 3 bases, there was a span of 15 bases. The CDR3 sequence: CASSSGSRRHTGELFF. As DNA, the CDR3 is TGTGCCAGCAGCTCCGGGTCGAGGCGGCACACCGGGGAGCTGTTTTTT.

This clonotype was seen repeatedly, ten times or more. The chain couples TRBV11-1 to TRBJ2-1; 10 bases are a match to TRBD1. This CDR3 is built from 17 residues. Unmatched junction bases numbered 17, after V lost 7 bases and J lost 8 bases. Germline lookup yields CDR1 SGHAT and CDR2 FQDESV (reference sequence). CDR3 loop: CASTLHDGTGVVHEQFF. The CDR3 region has the DNA TGTGCCAGCACCCTACATGATGGGACAGGGGTTGTCCATGAGCAGTTCTTC.

The chain employs TRBV9 and TRBJ2-3; possible D gene TRBD1, 7 bases. Germline assignment: CDR1 SGDLS and CDR2 YYNGEE. The germline V and J ends were trimmed by 3 bases and 10 bases, with 12 bases remaining between them. This CDR3 contains 12 residues. The DNA of the CDR3 is TGTGCCAGCAGCGGGCAGGGGGGCGCGCAGTATTTT. Protein sequence: CASSGQGGAQYF.

This clonotype was picked up many times. The rearrangement joins TRBV2 to TRBJ2-3, with D unclear. CDR1 is SNHLY and CDR2 is FYNNEI in the germline V gene. V lost 4 bases and J 1 base, leaving 12 bases between the germline ends. The CDR3 runs to 15 residues. CDR3 amino acids: CASSADHGGTDTQYF. For the CDR3, the DNA is TGTGCCAGCAGTGCGGACCACGGCGGCACAGATACGCAGTATTTT.

This clonotype appeared a few times. The chain uses TRBV5-5 and TRBJ2-2, with a possible D match to TRBD2 (5 bases). Looked up from germline, CDR1 is SGHKS and CDR2 is YYEKEE (reference sequence). The CDR3 is 15 residues long. Deletions cut 1 base from V and 5 bases from J, with 12 bases between. For the CDR3, the DNA is TGTGCCAGCAGCTTGCGGCGGGTAGCGACCGGGGAGCTGTTTTTT. Its translation: CASSLRRVATGELFF.

The gene calls are TRBV4-3 and TRBJ2-7; TRBD1 aligns across 8 bases. CDR3 length: 19 amino acids. J gave up 5 bases and V 0 bases, and 18 bases lay outside the gene matches. Germline V gene sequence: CDR1 LGHNA, CDR2 YSLEER. CDR3 protein: CASSQDYSGRTGIQDEQYF. Written as DNA, the CDR3 is TGCGCCAGCAGCCAAGACTACTCAGGCCGGACAGGGATTCAAGACGAGCAGTACTTC.